A selection of T cell receptor beta chains follows, all from one sample in a study of radiotherapy plus CTLA-4 blockade in lung cancer. Produced via immunoSEQ multiplex PCR; TCRdb's table is partial and in-frame only. The sample holds approximately 82,000 clones; about 85% are singletons and the top ten take roughly 15%. The sample consisted of peripheral blood, taken from a patient treated with radiotherapy plus ipilimumab. The origin of the receptors is a human donor with non-small cell lung cancer that progressed on radiotherapy plus ipilimumab. Both conserved end residues are part of each CDR3. Fields, in order: V gene, clone size, D gene, J gene, CDR3 protein, CDR3 DNA. D genes are given only for firm matches. Where a row states a size, it is once, few, many or the class of an expanded clone; other rows omit it.

V gene: TRBV2; clone size: once; D gene: TRBD1; J gene: TRBJ1-1; CDR3 protein: CASSDRETGAARTEAFF; CDR3 DNA: TGTGCCAGCAGTGATCGGGAGACAGGGGCCGCGAGGACTGAAGCTTTCTTT
V gene: TRBV9; clone size: NA; D gene: TRBD1; J gene: TRBJ2-3; CDR3 protein: CASSVGQGADTQYF; CDR3 DNA: TGTGCCAGCAGCGTGGGACAGGGAGCAGATACGCAGTATTTT
V gene: TRBV7-9; clone size: few; D gene: TRBD1; J gene: TRBJ2-2; CDR3 protein: CASSLPGQGRTGELFF; CDR3 DNA: TGTGCCAGCAGCTTACCAGGACAGGGGAGAACCGGGGAGCTGTTTTTT
V gene: TRBV29-1; clone size: NA; D gene: TRBD2; J gene: TRBJ2-6; CDR3 protein: CSVEDLGGTGANVLTF; CDR3 DNA: TGCAGCGTTGAAGATCTGGGGGGGACTGGGGCCAACGTCCTGACTTTC
V gene: TRBV27; clone size: NA; D gene: NA; J gene: TRBJ2-7; CDR3 protein: CASSLRTNQDEQYF; CDR3 DNA: TGTGCCAGCAGTTTGAGGACTAACCAAGACGAGCAGTACTTC
V gene: TRBV5-1; clone size: NA; D gene: NA; J gene: TRBJ1-1; CDR3 protein: CASSLNLNTEAFF; CDR3 DNA: TGCGCCAGCAGCTTAAACCTGAACACTGAAGCTTTCTTT
V gene: TRBV6-5; clone size: NA; D gene: TRBD2; J gene: TRBJ2-7; CDR3 protein: CASSYLTSGRIGEQYF; CDR3 DNA: TGTGCCAGCAGTTACCTGACTAGCGGGAGGATAGGAGAGCAGTACTTC
V gene: TRBV4-1; clone size: NA; D gene: TRBD2; J gene: TRBJ2-2; CDR3 protein: CASSPSGENTGELFF; CDR3 DNA: TGCGCCAGCAGTCCTAGCGGGGAAAACACCGGGGAGCTGTTTTTT
V gene: TRBV7-2; clone size: NA; D gene: TRBD2; J gene: TRBJ2-4; CDR3 protein: CASSRSSGTGNIQYF; CDR3 DNA: TGTGCCAGCAGTCGTTCTAGCGGGACGGGAAACATTCAGTACTTC
V gene: TRBV27; clone size: NA; D gene: NA; J gene: TRBJ2-1; CDR3 protein: CASSLKVSYNEQFF; CDR3 DNA: TGTGCCAGCAGTTTGAAGGTCTCCTACAATGAGCAGTTCTTC
V gene: TRBV11-1; clone size: NA; D gene: NA; J gene: TRBJ1-3; CDR3 protein: CASSLLQSLSGNTIYF; CDR3 DNA: TGTGCCAGCAGCTTACTCCAAAGCCTTTCTGGAAACACCATATATTTT
V gene: TRBV28; clone size: NA; D gene: TRBD2; J gene: TRBJ2-7; CDR3 protein: CASSPGTRNEQYF; CDR3 DNA: TGTGCCAGCAGTCCCGGGACTAGGAACGAGCAGTACTTC
V gene: TRBV14; clone size: NA; D gene: TRBD1; J gene: TRBJ1-1; CDR3 protein: CASKGQGGTEAFF; CDR3 DNA: TGTGCCAGCAAAGGACAGGGAGGCACTGAAGCTTTCTTT
V gene: TRBV5-1; clone size: once; D gene: NA; J gene: TRBJ2-3; CDR3 protein: CASSLTRVSTDTQYF; CDR3 DNA: TGCGCCAGCAGCTTAACTAGGGTGAGCACAGATACGCAGTATTTT
V gene: TRBV2; clone size: NA; D gene: NA; J gene: TRBJ1-4; CDR3 protein: CVYRDRFATNEKLFF; CDR3 DNA: TGTGTCTACAGGGACCGTTTTGCAACTAATGAAAAACTGTTTTTT
V gene: TRBV6-6; clone size: NA; D gene: NA; J gene: TRBJ2-5; CDR3 protein: CASSYPVGGSETQYF; CDR3 DNA: TGTGCCAGCAGTTACCCCGTGGGTGGATCGGAGACCCAGTACTTC
V gene: TRBV27; clone size: NA; D gene: TRBD2; J gene: TRBJ2-7; CDR3 protein: CASSARSFGTRGYEQYF; CDR3 DNA: TGTGCCAGCAGTGCCCGATCCTTCGGGACTAGGGGCTACGAGCAGTACTTC
V gene: TRBV12-5; clone size: NA; D gene: TRBD1; J gene: TRBJ1-2; CDR3 protein: CASGLVRGQGANYGYTF; CDR3 DNA: TGTGCTAGTGGTTTGGTACGTGGACAGGGGGCTAACTATGGCTACACCTTC
V gene: TRBV7-2; clone size: NA; D gene: NA; J gene: TRBJ2-5; CDR3 protein: CASSLLWGQQETQYF; CDR3 DNA: TGTGCCAGCAGCTTACTTTGGGGTCAGCAAGAGACCCAGTACTTC
V gene: TRBV28; clone size: NA; D gene: TRBD2; J gene: TRBJ2-7; CDR3 protein: CAGSALKTSGGSWLEQYF; CDR3 DNA: TGTGCCGGCAGTGCCCTGAAGACTAGCGGGGGGTCCTGGCTCGAGCAGTACTTC
V gene: TRBV14; clone size: NA; D gene: NA; J gene: TRBJ1-6; CDR3 protein: CASSFRTRAYNSPLHF; CDR3 DNA: TGTGCCAGCAGCTTCCGGACGCGGGCCTATAATTCACCCCTCCACTTT
V gene: TRBV19; clone size: once; D gene: TRBD1; J gene: TRBJ2-2; CDR3 protein: CASRTGGYTGELFF; CDR3 DNA: TGTGCCAGTAGGACAGGGGGCTATACCGGGGAGCTGTTTTTT
V gene: TRBV5-6; clone size: NA; D gene: NA; J gene: TRBJ2-7; CDR3 protein: CASSRDGTNYEQYF; CDR3 DNA: TGTGCCAGCAGCCGGGACGGAACCAACTACGAGCAGTACTTC
V gene: TRBV19; clone size: NA; D gene: TRBD1; J gene: TRBJ2-1; CDR3 protein: CASSIVGQGLRGEQFF; CDR3 DNA: TGTGCCAGTAGTATAGTGGGCCAGGGGCTCAGGGGGGAGCAGTTCTTC
V gene: TRBV30; clone size: NA; D gene: NA; J gene: TRBJ2-7; CDR3 protein: CAWSPRESYEQYF; CDR3 DNA: TGTGCCTGGAGTCCCAGGGAAAGCTACGAGCAGTACTTC
V gene: TRBV9; clone size: NA; D gene: NA; J gene: TRBJ2-3; CDR3 protein: CASSPSRGDTQYF; CDR3 DNA: TGTGCCAGCAGCCCTTCTCGGGGGGATACGCAGTATTTT
V gene: TRBV28; clone size: NA; D gene: NA; J gene: TRBJ1-2; CDR3 protein: CASTPRRNYGYTF; CDR3 DNA: TGTGCCAGCACCCCTAGACGGAACTATGGCTACACCTTC
V gene: TRBV7-3; clone size: NA; D gene: TRBD1; J gene: TRBJ1-6; CDR3 protein: CASSLGDRVNSPLHF; CDR3 DNA: TGTGCCAGCAGCTTAGGGGACAGGGTTAATTCACCCCTCCACTTT
V gene: TRBV10-3; clone size: once; D gene: TRBD2; J gene: TRBJ2-5; CDR3 protein: CAISEVTSGETQYF; CDR3 DNA: TGTGCCATCAGTGAAGTGACTAGCGGGGAGACCCAGTACTTC
V gene: TRBV6-1; clone size: NA; D gene: TRBD2; J gene: TRBJ2-3; CDR3 protein: CASTAGGLVDTQYF; CDR3 DNA: TGTGCCAGCACCGCGGGAGGGCTAGTAGATACGCAGTATTTT
V gene: TRBV9; clone size: NA; D gene: NA; J gene: TRBJ2-7; CDR3 protein: CASSGPSTYEQYF; CDR3 DNA: TGTGCCAGCAGTGGCCCGTCAACCTACGAGCAGTACTTC
V gene: TRBV2; clone size: once; D gene: TRBD2; J gene: TRBJ2-7; CDR3 protein: CASGEGEQYF; CDR3 DNA: TGTGCCAGTGGGGAGGGCGAGCAGTACTTC
V gene: TRBV11-1; clone size: NA; D gene: TRBD1; J gene: TRBJ2-7; CDR3 protein: CASSSRWTGYEQYF; CDR3 DNA: TGTGCCAGCAGCTCCCGCTGGACAGGGTACGAGCAGTACTTC
V gene: TRBV28; clone size: few; D gene: TRBD1; J gene: TRBJ1-2; CDR3 protein: CASSPPTGANYGYTF; CDR3 DNA: TGTGCCAGCAGTCCCCCCACAGGGGCCAACTATGGCTACACCTTC
V gene: TRBV19; clone size: NA; D gene: NA; J gene: TRBJ1-5; CDR3 protein: CASSGRTRALNQPQHF; CDR3 DNA: TGTGCCAGTAGCGGTAGAACCAGGGCCCTCAATCAGCCCCAGCATTTT
V gene: TRBV4-3; clone size: once; D gene: TRBD1; J gene: TRBJ2-7; CDR3 protein: CASSQVPGQGSYEQYF; CDR3 DNA: TGCGCCAGCAGCCAAGTGCCGGGACAGGGCTCCTACGAGCAGTACTTC
V gene: TRBV28; clone size: NA; D gene: NA; J gene: TRBJ1-4; CDR3 protein: CASRLVGVINEKLFF; CDR3 DNA: TGTGCCAGCAGACTTGTGGGGGTCATTAATGAAAAACTGTTTTTT